One sample yielded the 32 T cell receptor beta chains listed below, sequenced in a study of post-analysis software for immune sequencing data. The study, taken as a whole, reports: Five or six TRBV segments, including TRBV5-6, TRBV5-1 and TRBV20-1, were more frequent in patients than controls.

cDNA libraries of TCR beta carried unique molecular identifiers. TCRdb re-analysed the PCR reads in MiXCR, keeping a single row per CDR3 protein. There are about 540,000 distinct CDR3 sequences in the sample; roughly 34% occur only once, and around 5.9% lies in the top ten. Their cognate antigens are unknown. The sequenced material came from blood. The receptors shown here come from a girl aged 2-17 years with multiple sclerosis.

The chain is built from TRBV12-5 and TRBJ2-7; 10 bases are shared with TRBD1. Germline CDR1 and CDR2: LGHNT and FRNRAP. V gave up 0 bases and J gave up 1 base; unmatched junction bases: 6. The CDR3 contains 17 residues. Written as DNA, the CDR3 is TGTGCTAGTGGTTTGGTAACCGGGACAGGGGAGTCCTACGAGCAGTACTTC. It codes for CASGLVTGTGESYEQYF. The complete variable domain, with remaining parts taken from reference TRBV12-5 and TRBJ2-7, reads DARVTQTPRHKVTEMGQEVTMRCQPILGHNTVFWYRQTMMQGLELLAYFRNRAPLDDSGMPKDRFSAEMPDATLATLKIQPSEPRDSAVYFCASGLVTGTGESYEQYFGPGTRLTVT.

The chain uses TRBV15 and TRBJ2-3; D is ambiguous. Germline lookup yields CDR1 LNHNV and CDR2 YYDKDF (reference sequence). Trimming cost V 4 bases and J 1 base, with 12 bases left between them. There are 15 residues in the CDR3. This CDR3 is CATSTRSPRTDTQYF. CDR3 sequence (DNA): TGTGCCACCAGCACCCGTTCTCCCCGCACAGATACGCAGTATTTT.

This clonotype showed up just a few times. The V gene is TRBV5-5, the J gene TRBJ2-5; TRBD1 agrees at 7 bases. The CDR3 runs 14 residues. V lost 4 bases and J lost 2; bases outside the gene matches: 5. Germline V CDR1 and CDR2: SGHKS, YYEKEE (reference sequence). CDR3 amino acids: CASSVDRVQETQYF. The CDR3 DNA reads TGTGCCAGCAGCGTCGACAGGGTTCAAGAGACCCAGTACTTC.

The chain joins TRBV25-1 to TRBJ2-3; D remains unclear. CDR3 length: 11 amino acids. Germline lookup yields CDR1 MGHDK and CDR2 SYGVNS. V gave up 4 bases and J gave up 14 bases, with 13 bases separating them. As DNA, the CDR3 is TGTGCCAGCAGTGTATACGGTACCAGGTATTTT. Amino acids: CASSVYGTRYF.

This rearrangement joins TRBV10-3 to TRBJ2-3; unclear D gene. V was cut by 2 bases and J by 6 bases, with 9 bases left in between. This CDR3 region has 13 residues. Germline CDR1 and CDR2: ENHRY and SYGVKD. CDR3 region: CAISETRRDTQYF. The CDR3 coding sequence is TGTGCCATCAGTGAGACCCGGCGGGATACGCAGTATTTT.

The chain couples TRBV15 to TRBJ2-7; possible D gene TRBD1, 6 bases. The closer fit of TRBJ2-5 to the DNA end suggests the J call may be wrong. This CDR3 has 15 amino acids. Germline lookup yields CDR1 LNHNV and CDR2 YYDKDF (reference sequence). The CDR3 protein is CATSRAGAGEETQYF. In nucleotides, the CDR3 is TGTGCCACCAGCAGAGCAGGGGCAGGGGAAGAGACCCAGTACTTC.

The chain has TRBV5-1 and TRBJ2-5; TRBD2 agrees at 11 bases. This CDR3 region has 14 residues. Trimming cost V 4 bases and J 4 bases; bases outside gene matches: 3. Germline lookup yields CDR1 SGHRS and CDR2 YFSETQ. CDR3 sequence (DNA): TGCGCCAGCAGCCCTACTAGCGGGGGAGAGACCCAGTACTTC. Protein: CASSPTSGGETQYF.

In this sample, this clonotype turned up a few times. This rearrangement joins TRBV10-3 to TRBJ2-7; TRBD1 agrees at 8 bases. V lost 3 bases, J lost 1 base, and 5 bases stayed unmatched. The CDR3 is 15 amino acids. Germline CDR1 ENHRY, CDR2 SYGVKD. The CDR3 nucleotides are TGTGCCATCAGTGACCCAGGGGGCAAGTCCTACGAGCAGTACTTC. Amino acid sequence: CAISDPGGKSYEQYF.

The chain uses TRBV5-1 and TRBJ2-2, with D possibly being TRBD1 (6 bases). From germline, CDR1 is SGHRS and CDR2 YFSETQ. V lost 4 bases to trimming and J lost 2 bases, with 9 bases between them. This CDR3 has 14 residues. The CDR3: CASSPDSNTGELFF. The DNA for the CDR3 is TGCGCCAGCAGCCCGGACAGCAACACCGGGGAGCTGTTTTTT.

Details on this clonotype: A junction boundary mismatches the germline segment, possibly from a read error. The chain carries TRBV10-3 and TRBJ1-6; TRBD1 might be the D (6 bases). This CDR3 has 15 amino acids. The germline gives CDR1 ENHRY, CDR2 SYGVKD. CDR3 nucleotides: TGTGCCATCAGTTTTGAGGGGGGTGGAAATTCACCCTTCCACTTT. It translates to CAISFEGGGNSPFHF.

This clonotype was picked up many times. The chain uses TRBV5-1 and TRBJ2-7; 7 bases match TRBD1. The CDR3 covers 13 residues. J lost 2 bases, V lost 4 bases, and 3 bases had no gene match. Germline CDR1 and CDR2: SGHRS and YFSETQ. In DNA form, the CDR3 reads TGCGCCAGCAGCGGTCAGGGGGCCTACGAGCAGTACTTC. Translating gives CASSGQGAYEQYF.

The CDR3 coding sequence is TGTGCCAGCAGCTTCTGGGGGAGGAACACTGAAGCTTTCTTT. Its translation: CASSFWGRNTEAFF. The rearrangement uses TRBV5-6 and TRBJ1-1; tentative D call: TRBD1 (5 bases). From germline, CDR1 is SGHDT and CDR2 YYEEEE. V was cut by 2 bases and J by 1 base, with 9 bases left in between. The CDR3 extends over 14 amino acids.

This sequence joins TRBV5-6 and TRBJ2-5, with TRBD1 matching 7 bases. Germline CDR1 and CDR2: SGHDT and YYEEEE. Trimming cost V 4 bases and J 1 base; bases outside gene matches: 4. The CDR3 runs 14 residues. CDR3 bases: TGTGCCAGCAGCCCCGACAGGGCCCAAGAGACCCAGTACTTC. Its translation is CASSPDRAQETQYF.

In this sample, this clonotype turned up a few times. V usage is TRBV20-1 and J usage is TRBJ2-7; D uncertain. Trimming took off 3 bases at V and 3 bases at J, with 12 bases between the two ends. The length of the CDR3 is 13 residues. CDR1 DFQATT and CDR2 SNEGSKA come from the germline V gene (reference sequence). CDR3: CSASRQRNYEQYF. The CDR3 region has the DNA TGCAGTGCTAGTCGTCAGAGAAACTACGAGCAGTACTTC.

J is TRBJ1-1 and V is TRBV4-1; D possibly corresponds to TRBD1 (6 bases). Trimming pared 2 bases from V and 6 bases from J, leaving 16 bases between. The CDR3 contains 15 residues. Per germline, CDR1 MGHRA and CDR2 YSYEKL. The CDR3 here is CASSQKGIRGPEAFF. In DNA, the CDR3 is TGCGCCAGCAGCCAAAAGGGGATCAGGGGCCCTGAAGCTTTCTTT.

This clonotype appeared many times. The gene calls are TRBV11-2 and TRBJ2-7, with D possibly TRBD1 on 5 matching bases. Germline V gene sequence: CDR1 SGHAT, CDR2 FQNNGV. CDR3 length: 13 residues. V lost 3 bases and J lost 5, with 11 bases in between. The CDR3, as DNA: TGTGCCAGCAGCTTTCCAGGGTCCGACGAGCAGTACTTC. Residues: CASSFPGSDEQYF.

A few counts support this clonotype. J is TRBJ2-1 and V is TRBV20-1; 11 positions agree with TRBD2. The V gene end was trimmed by 6 bases and the J gene end by 8 bases; junction bases not matched to a gene: 9. The CDR3 covers 14 residues. Germline lookup yields CDR1 DFQATT and CDR2 SNEGSKA (reference sequence). The CDR3 nucleotides read TGCAGTGCCAGTAGCGGGGGGGCTGGCTATGAGCAGTTCTTC. Translated: CSASSGGAGYEQFF.

The J gene is TRBJ2-1, the V gene TRBV29-1; D gene unclear. CDR1 and CDR2 from the germline V gene are SQVTM and ANQGSEA. The CDR3 totals 13 residues. Trimming shortened V by 1 base and J by 1 base, and 5 bases separated the two germline ends. The CDR3 sequence is CSVEVASYNEQFF. The CDR3 DNA sequence: TGCAGCGTTGAAGTGGCTTCCTACAATGAGCAGTTCTTC.

This chain links TRBV20-1 with TRBJ1-2; TRBD1 might be the D (5 bases). The CDR3 covers 14 residues. In germline, CDR1 is DFQATT, CDR2 SNEGSKA (reference sequence). V shed 6 bases and J shed 0 bases, with 14 bases lying between them. CDR3 bases: TGCAGTGCACGCAAGACAGTTGCTAACTATGGCTACACCTTC. Amino acids: CSARKTVANYGYTF.

In regard to this clonotype: The junction differs from germline at one of its ends, possibly a read error. The genes are TRBV20-1 and TRBJ2-3; D may be TRBD2 (6 bases). The CDR3 runs 13 residues. The germline V gene encodes CDR1 DFQATT and CDR2 SNEGSKA (reference sequence). The CDR3 is CSALRLGTGTQYF. DNA for the CDR3: TGCAGTGCTCTAAGACTAGGCACAGGTACGCAGTATTTT.

This chain links TRBV5-1 with TRBJ1-1, with D perhaps TRBD1 (6 bases). Deletions cut 4 bases from V and 5 bases from J, with 18 bases between. The CDR3 loop spans 15 amino acids. Germline CDR1 reads SGHRS; CDR2 reads YFSETQ. This chain's CDR3 is CASSLGDILGTEAFF. The CDR3 nucleotides read TGCGCCAGCAGCCTGGGGGACATCCTGGGAACTGAAGCTTTCTTT.

The V call is TRBV20-1, the J call TRBJ1-2; D remains ambiguous. The ends were cut back, 7 bases at V and 7 bases at J, with 19 bases in the middle. Germline loops: CDR1 DFQATT, CDR2 SNEGSKA (reference sequence). This CDR3 has 13 amino acids. The CDR3 loop reads CSGTREGLPGYTF. DNA for the CDR3: TGCAGTGGTACGAGAGAAGGTCTTCCTGGCTACACCTTC.

This clonotype was found a few times. V and J are TRBV7-2 and TRBJ2-5; D is uncertain. The J call is uncertain, as TRBJ2-7 better fits the DNA end. The length of the CDR3 is 13 residues. CDR1 is SGHTA, CDR2 FQGNSA, per germline. The CDR3 loop reads CASSLVASDEQYF. The DNA of the CDR3 is TGTGCCAGCAGCTTAGTGGCTAGTGACGAGCAGTACTTC.

The chain combines TRBV6-5 with TRBJ1-2; D unclear. The CDR3 has 13 residues. V lost 5 bases to trimming and J lost 6 bases, with 13 bases between them. CDR1 is MNHEY and CDR2 is SVGAGI in the germline V gene. CDR3 nucleotides: TGTGCCAGCAGTCGCGGGTCAGACGATGGCTACACCTTC. Protein product: CASSRGSDDGYTF.

As to this clonotype: One end of the junction is discordant with germline, which a read error may explain. J is TRBJ2-4 and V is TRBV27, with TRBD1 matching 9 bases. Per the germline V gene, CDR1 is MNHEY and CDR2 is SMNVEV (reference sequence). There are 15 residues in the CDR3. The CDR3 loop reads CAGSLMGQGKNIQYF. CDR3 sequence (DNA): TGTGCCGGCAGTTTAATGGGACAGGGTAAAAACATTCAGTACTTC.

The gene calls are TRBV29-1 and TRBJ2-3; 12 bases map to TRBD2. This CDR3 region has 14 residues. V was clipped by 7 bases and J by 7 bases; unmatched bases: 9. Looked up from germline, CDR1 is SQVTM and CDR2 is ANQGSEA. Written as DNA, the CDR3 is TGCAGCGGGCTAGCGGGGGGGGCCTCTTATACGCAGTATTTT. Residues: CSGLAGGASYTQYF.

The chain is built from TRBV12-5 and TRBJ1-2; 7 positions match TRBD1. The germline CDR1 and CDR2 sequences are LGHNT and FRNRAP. This CDR3 contains 13 residues. V lost 5 bases to trimming and J lost 4 bases; unmatched junction nucleotides: 4. The CDR3 loop is CASGPGTAYGYTF. The CDR3 region has the DNA TGTGCTAGTGGTCCCGGGACAGCCTATGGCTACACCTTC.

This clonotype was found a few times. J is TRBJ1-2 and V is TRBV3-1, with D possibly TRBD1 on 5 matching bases. The germline V gene has CDR1 LGHDT and CDR2 YNNKEL (reference sequence). This CDR3 region has 12 residues. Trimming stripped 6 bases from V and 8 bases from J, with 13 bases between. This chain's CDR3 is CASSRDRGGYTF. CDR3 nucleotides: TGTGCCAGCAGTCGAGACAGAGGCGGCTACACCTTC.

This clonotype was counted between two and nine times. The chain carries TRBV9 and TRBJ1-2; no reliable D call. Deletions cut 0 bases from V and 1 base from J, with 10 bases between. The V gene's germline CDR1 is SGDLS and CDR2 YYNGEE. This CDR3 comprises 15 residues. The CDR3 DNA follows: TGTGCCAGCAGCGTAGGGGCTGGCAGTAACTATGGCTACACCTTC. This encodes CASSVGAGSNYGYTF.

The chain has TRBV29-1 and TRBJ2-7; D call uncertain. The CDR3 is 12 residues long. With 5 bases removed from V and 3 bases from J, the gap between germline ends came to 11 bases. The germline V gene has CDR1 SQVTM and CDR2 ANQGSEA. In DNA form, the CDR3 reads TGCAGCGTTCCCTTGGACGGCTACGAGCAGTACTTC. Translated: CSVPLDGYEQYF.

This clonotype was counted a few times. The chain joins TRBV28 to TRBJ1-2; no clear D. The CDR3 totals 15 residues. Germline CDR1 reads MDHEN; CDR2 reads SYDVKM. V lost 5 bases to trimming and J lost 5 bases, with 18 bases between them. Here the CDR3 reads CASSRSDGPLYGYTF. CDR3 nucleotide sequence: TGTGCCAGCAGTCGATCGGACGGGCCCCTTTATGGCTACACCTTC.

This clonotype was detected only a few times. V gene TRBV11-2 combines with J gene TRBJ2-1, with D unresolved. The CDR3 extends over 14 amino acids. Germline-derived CDR1 and CDR2 are SGHAT and FQNNGV. V lost 5 bases and J 9 bases, leaving 17 bases between the germline ends. The CDR3 loop is CASSVVLRSGEQFF. The CDR3 DNA follows: TGTGCCAGCAGCGTCGTCTTGAGGTCCGGTGAGCAGTTCTTC.